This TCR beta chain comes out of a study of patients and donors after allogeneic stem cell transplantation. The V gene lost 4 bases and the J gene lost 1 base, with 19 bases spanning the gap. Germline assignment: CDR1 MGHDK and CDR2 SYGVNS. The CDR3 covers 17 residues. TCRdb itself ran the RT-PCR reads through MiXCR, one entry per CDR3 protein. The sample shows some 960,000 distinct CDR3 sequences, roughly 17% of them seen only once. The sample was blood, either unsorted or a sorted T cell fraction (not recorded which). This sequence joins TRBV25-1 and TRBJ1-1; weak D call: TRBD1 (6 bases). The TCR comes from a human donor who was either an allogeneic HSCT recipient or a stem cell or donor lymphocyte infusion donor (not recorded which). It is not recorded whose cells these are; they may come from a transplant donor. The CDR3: CASSGPLGGAGNTEAFF. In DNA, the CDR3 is TGTGCCAGCAGTGGACCTCTGGGGGGGGCTGGGAACACTGAAGCTTTCTTT.